The 9 T cell receptor beta chains below were found in one sample sequenced in a study of T-cell reconstitution after alpha-beta-depleted transplantation in children. Unique molecular identifiers tagged the TCRbeta library. TCRdb used MiXCR to reprocess the PCR reads, holding one entry per CDR3 protein. The sample records approximately 520,000 distinct CDR3 sequences, more than 9.5% being singletons. The material was PBMCs, mostly from graft donor cells, obtained 180 days after TCRalphabeta/CD19-depleted stem cell transplant. These receptors all come from a female patient between 2 and 15 years old who had a stem cell transplant for aplastic anemia, so the T cells may come from the graft donor.

This clonotype was counted a few times. This chain links TRBV14 with TRBJ1-6; D gene ambiguous. The ends were cut back, 1 base at V and 8 bases at J, with 12 bases in the middle. CDR3 size: 15 residues. In germline, CDR1 is SGHDN, CDR2 FVKESK. CDR3 coding DNA: TGTGCCAGCAGCCAAGTAGCCGGGTTTTATTCACCCCTCCACTTT. Translation: CASSQVAGFYSPLHF.

This clonotype was detected many times. The chain combines TRBV25-1 with TRBJ2-7, with 9 bases that match TRBD1. V shed 8 bases, J shed 4 bases, and the junction held 9 bases outside the gene matches. Germline V CDR1 and CDR2: MGHDK, SYGVNS. The CDR3 loop spans 14 amino acids. The CDR3 sequence: CASGSGTGIYEQYF. The CDR3 DNA reads as TGTGCCAGCGGATCCGGGACAGGGATTTACGAGCAGTACTTC.

The sample holds a few counts of this clonotype. V gene TRBV7-3 combines with J gene TRBJ2-3; D may be TRBD2 (6 bases). The germline CDR1 and CDR2 sequences are SGHTA and FQGTGA. The V end lost 0 bases, the J end lost 2 bases, and 12 bases lay between the germline ends. The CDR3 totals 16 residues. The CDR3 sequence is CASSLTRAGSTDTQYF. For the CDR3, the DNA is TGTGCCAGCAGCTTAACGAGGGCGGGGTCCACAGATACGCAGTATTTT.

This clonotype was counted between two and nine times. The chain has TRBV21-1 and TRBJ2-1; no DNA check was done on the table's D call, TRBD2. TRBV21-1 is annotated as a pseudogene. This CDR3 is 14 amino acids long. This chain's CDR3 is CASNSGRSYNEQFF. CDR3 nucleotide sequence: TGTGCCAGCAATAGCGGGAGGTCCTACAATGAGCAGTTCTTC.

This clonotype has just a few counts. The chain employs TRBV28 and TRBJ1-2, with D maybe TRBD1 (6 bases). The germline gives CDR1 MDHEN, CDR2 SYDVKM. The CDR3 is 11 amino acids. V was shortened by 4 bases and J by 7 bases, with 7 bases between the two germline ends. The CDR3 nucleotides read TGTGCCAGCAGTTGGGGGCGTGGCTACACCTTC. It codes for CASSWGRGYTF.

This clonotype was counted many times. The chain has TRBV7-2 and TRBJ1-4; D uncertain. CDR1 SGHTA and CDR2 FQGNSA come from the germline V gene. V was cut by 1 base and J by 0 bases, with 6 bases left in between. The CDR3 has 15 residues. CDR3 sequence (DNA): TGTGCCAGCAGCTTAGTCGCCACAACTAATGAAAAACTGTTTTTT. It specifies CASSLVATTNEKLFF.

This clonotype was counted between two and nine times. The gene calls are TRBV27 and TRBJ2-2; D not certain. Between the trimmed V and J ends, which lost 0 bases and 4 bases, there was a span of 6 bases. Per the germline V gene, CDR1 is MNHEY and CDR2 is SMNVEV (reference sequence). The CDR3 has 14 amino acids. CDR3 nucleotides: TGTGCCAGCAGTTTATCGGCCGGCACCGGGGAGCTGTTTTTT. It specifies CASSLSAGTGELFF.

This clonotype was detected only a few times. V is TRBV7-8 and J is TRBJ2-7; no firm D call. The V gene's germline CDR1 is SGHVS and CDR2 FQNEAQ. Trimming pared 5 bases from V and 3 bases from J, leaving 14 bases between. The CDR3 runs to 14 residues. The CDR3 loop reads CASSPDSVYYEQYF. CDR3 DNA sequence: TGTGCCAGCAGCCCAGACTCGGTTTACTACGAGCAGTACTTC. The full variable domain, its missing parts supplied by reference TRBV7-8 and TRBJ2-7, is GAGVSQSPRYKVAKRGQDVALRCDPISGHVSLFWYQQALGQGPEFLTYFQNEAQLDKSGLPSDRFFAERPEGSVSTLKIQRTQQEDSAVYLCASSPDSVYYEQYFGPGTRLTVT.

The table lists this clonotype with a few counts. The V and J genes are TRBV6-2 or TRBV6-3 and TRBJ2-1; the match to TRBD2 covers 8 bases. Germline V gives CDR1 MNHEY, CDR2 SVGEGT. The CDR3 loop spans 23 amino acids. Trimming at V came to 0 bases and at J to 0 bases, leaving 22 bases not matched to a gene. The chain's CDR3 is CASSYSHRKWLAGLPSSYNEQFF. The CDR3 coding sequence is TGTGCCAGCAGTTACTCCCATCGGAAGTGGCTAGCGGGCCTGCCGAGCTCCTACAATGAGCAGTTCTTC.